Sequencing of this TCR beta chain was carried out in a study of T-cell reconstitution after alpha-beta-depleted transplantation in children. This CDR3 contains 15 residues. With 0 bases clipped from V and 4 bases from J, the junction kept 1 base outside the gene matches. CDR1 and CDR2 (germline): SGDLS, YYNGEE. In this sample, this clonotype turned up a few times. Unique molecular identifiers were used to barcode this TCRbeta library. MiXCR, applied by TCRdb to the PCR reads, yields one record per CDR3 protein. The sample has fewer than 400,000 distinct CDR3 sequences; around 20% are singletons. This specimen consisted of PBMCs, mostly from graft donor cells, obtained 180 days after TCRalphabeta/CD19-depleted stem cell transplant. The sequence came from a male patient younger than 18 who had a stem cell transplant for acute lymphoblastic leukemia, so the T cells may come from the graft donor. The chain recombines TRBV9 with TRBJ2-7, with 13 bases that match TRBD2. This CDR3 is CASSVAGLAGYEQYF. CDR3 DNA: TGTGCCAGCAGCGTAGCGGGACTAGCGGGGTACGAGCAGTACTTC.